A single T cell receptor beta chain is shown here with its context. The antigen remains undetermined. Each sorted subset replicate got 200 ng genomic DNA, approximately 27,000 genomes. Sequencing was performed with immunoSEQ multiplex PCR; in TCRdb, only in-frame clones are kept and a portion is missing. The sample comprises about 2.4 million clones, about 92% of which are singletons, and 0.14% rests with the top ten. V was trimmed by 0 bases and J by 5 bases, leaving 14 bases between them. Germline V gene sequence: CDR1 SGHRS, CDR2 YFSETQ. CDR3 length: 15 residues. The data are from a study of shared clonotypes between healthy human individuals. Study context: Three CD4 naive, three CD4 memory, two CD8 naive and one CD8 memory plate were used per donor.

Study results and caveats: The researchers took only blood, and tissue repertoires probably look different. Having only a few donors restricted how much genetic and exposure-history diversity was captured.

Sequencing was performed on naive CD4+ T cells sorted from blood. Described subset: CD45RA+ positively selected. The chain is built from TRBV5-1 and TRBJ2-5, with unresolved D. This sequence originates from a man younger than 30 in good health. CDR3 region: CASSLAKRDSETQYF. The CDR3 DNA reads TGCGCCAGCAGCTTGGCCAAAAGGGATTCGGAGACCCAGTACTTC.